This entry is about one T cell receptor beta chain. As yet, its antigen is unknown. The data are from a study of long-term antiretroviral therapy in people with HIV. Germline assignment: CDR1 LGHNT and CDR2 FRNRAP. The V gene end was trimmed by 5 bases and the J gene end by 9 bases; junction bases not matched to a gene: 11. This CDR3 comprises 16 residues. Sequencing relied on immunoSEQ assay v3.0, run at survey level. Assay used: immunoSEQ multiplex PCR; TCRdb lists only in-frame clones, some missing. Seen here are some 23,000 clones, roughly 87% observed once, and the top ten hold 4% to 6%. Study-wide findings and caveats: The clones with expansion before ART were dominant in the repertoire at all time points.

Source: unsorted PBMCs, taken 0.3 years after starting antiretroviral therapy. This TCR derives from a man in his fifties or sixties with HIV. The chain employs TRBV12-5 and TRBJ2-3; TRBD2 matches at 13 bases. The DNA of the CDR3 is TGTGCTAGTGGTGGACTAGCGGGAGCGAGAAGCGGAACGCAGTATTTT. Its translation: CASGGLAGARSGTQYF.